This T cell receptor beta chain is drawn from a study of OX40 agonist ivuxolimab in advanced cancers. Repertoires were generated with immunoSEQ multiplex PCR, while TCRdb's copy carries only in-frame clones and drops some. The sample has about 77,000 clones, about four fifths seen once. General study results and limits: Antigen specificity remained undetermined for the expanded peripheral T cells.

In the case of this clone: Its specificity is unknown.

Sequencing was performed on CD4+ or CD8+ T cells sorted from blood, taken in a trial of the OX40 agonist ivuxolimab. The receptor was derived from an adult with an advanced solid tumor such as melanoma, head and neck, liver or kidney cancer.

The CDR3, as DNA: TGTGCCAGCTCACCACCCCGGACAATGAACACTGAAGCTTTCTTT. Translated: CASSPPRTMNTEAFF. The chain recombines TRBV18 with TRBJ1-1, with D perhaps matching TRBD1 (5 bases). Trimming stripped 0 bases from V and 0 bases from J, with 8 bases between. Germline loops: CDR1 KGHSH, CDR2 LQKENI. The CDR3 extends over 15 amino acids. Supplemented by reference TRBV18 and TRBJ1-1, the full variable domain reads NAGVMQNPRHLVRRRGQEARLRCSPMKGHSHVYWYRQLPEEGLKFMVYLQKENIIDESGMPKERFSAEFPKEGPSILRIQQVVRGDSAAYFCASSPPRTMNTEAFFGQGTRLTVV.